Shown below are 29 T cell receptor beta chains from a single sample sequenced in a study of blood T cells in healthy people across ages. A second roughly 7 to 11 cycle PCR used barcoded and J-beta primers. MiXCR, applied by TCRdb to the 5' RACE reads, yields one record per CDR3 protein. The sample lists about 570,000 distinct CDR3 sequences; 25% to 35% were seen once. These same data were also listed under a study on T cells of mothers and their children.

The material sequenced was blood. These receptors all stem from a boy between 2 and 10 years old in good health.

This clonotype was seen a few times. As DNA, the CDR3 is TGTGCCAGCGGTCCCCTGGAGACCCAGTACTTC. Translated, it gives CASGPLETQYF. The rearrangement links TRBV6-1 to TRBJ2-5; D is undetermined. Trimming shortened V by 8 bases and J by 5 bases, and 9 bases separated the two germline ends. Germline V gene sequence: CDR1 MNHNS, CDR2 SASEGT. The CDR3 has 11 residues.

The chain combines TRBV5-4 with TRBJ1-2; maybe TRBD1 (5 bases). Germline CDR1 is SGHNT and CDR2 is YYREEE (reference sequence). Trimming cost V 5 bases and J 3 bases, with 17 bases left between them. The CDR3 contains 15 residues. CDR3 coding DNA: TGTGCCAGCAGTCCTCGGGCAGGGCCCGACTATGGCTACACCTTC. This encodes CASSPRAGPDYGYTF.

This clonotype has just a few counts. The chain employs TRBV20-1 and TRBJ2-5; the D gene is possibly TRBD2 (6 bases). The J call is doubtful: the DNA matches TRBJ2-1 better. CDR1 DFQATT and CDR2 SNEGSKA come from the germline V gene (reference sequence). The CDR3 consists of 13 residues. CDR3 amino acids: CSARLATDNEQFF. CDR3 coding DNA: TGCAGTGCTAGACTAGCGACAGACAATGAGCAGTTCTTC.

This sequence joins TRBV29-1 and TRBJ2-5; no definite D call. CDR1 and CDR2 (germline): SQVTM, ANQGSEA. The ends were cut back, 5 bases at V and 3 bases at J, with 13 bases in the middle. The CDR3 has 13 amino acids. This CDR3 is CSVRLVGEETQYF. The CDR3 region has the DNA TGCAGCGTTCGGCTAGTTGGGGAAGAGACCCAGTACTTC.

This rearrangement joins TRBV14 to TRBJ2-1; 9 bases match TRBD2. The trim removed 1 base at V and 6 bases at J, leaving 10 bases unmatched. There are 17 residues in the CDR3. The germline V gene encodes CDR1 SGHDN and CDR2 FVKESK. CDR3 DNA: TGTGCCAGCAGCCAAGTTCCCGGCGGGAGGGGGGTCAATGAGCAGTTCTTC. This translates into CASSQVPGGRGVNEQFF.

This sequence joins TRBV7-9 and TRBJ2-5, with a possible D match to TRBD1 (5 bases). In germline, CDR1 is SEHNR, CDR2 FQNEAQ (reference sequence). This CDR3 comprises 14 residues. With 1 base removed from V and 1 base from J, the gap between germline ends came to 7 bases. CDR3 residues: CASSLVDSQETQYF. For the CDR3, the DNA is TGTGCCAGCAGCTTAGTTGACAGCCAAGAGACCCAGTACTTC. The variable domain in full, with the rest retrieved from reference TRBV7-9 and TRBJ2-5, is DTGVSQNPRHKITKRGQNVTFRCDPISEHNRLYWYRQTLGQGPEFLTYFQNEAQLEKSRLLSDRFSAERPKGSFSTLEIQRTEQGDSAMYLCASSLVDSQETQYFGPGTRLLVL.

Ten or more counts support this clonotype. The rearrangement uses TRBV27 and TRBJ1-1; the D gene is possibly TRBD1 (5 bases). The CDR3 is 12 amino acids. V dropped 5 bases and J dropped 8 bases, with 12 bases sitting between them. The germline V gene has CDR1 MNHEY and CDR2 SMNVEV (reference sequence). In DNA form, the CDR3 reads TGTGCCAGCAGTCCGGGACCCGGGGAAGCTTTCTTT. It translates to CASSPGPGEAFF.

This clonotype was counted only a few times. The J gene is TRBJ2-5, the V gene TRBV28; D possibly corresponds to TRBD2 (6 bases). The V end was cut by 5 bases, the J end by 4 bases, with 23 bases between. From germline, CDR1 is MDHEN and CDR2 SYDVKM. The CDR3 covers 17 residues. CDR3 amino acids: CASSQSNPAGRTETQYF. CDR3 nucleotides: TGTGCCAGCAGTCAATCAAACCCCGCGGGGCGGACAGAGACCCAGTACTTC. Full variable domain (missing parts from reference TRBV28 and TRBJ2-5): DVKVTQSSRYLVKRTGEKVFLECVQDMDHENMFWYRQDPGLGLRLIYFSYDVKMKEKGDIPEGYSVSREKKERFSLILESASTNQTSMYLCASSQSNPAGRTETQYFGPGTRLLVL.

V gene TRBV20-1 combines with J gene TRBJ1-3, with D uncertain. Germline V gene sequence: CDR1 DFQATT, CDR2 SNEGSKA (reference sequence). There are 13 residues in the CDR3. V lost 3 bases to trimming and J lost 2 bases, with 8 bases between them. DNA for the CDR3: TGCAGTGCTAGGGATCCCCCTGGAAACACCATATATTTT. Residues: CSARDPPGNTIYF.

The chain recombines TRBV7-2 with TRBJ1-2; D unresolved. The CDR3 totals 14 residues. The germline gives CDR1 SGHTA, CDR2 FQGNSA. Trimming stripped 5 bases from V and 4 bases from J, with 14 bases between. The CDR3 nucleotides are TGTGCCAGCAGCCCGGGCGGCGGACGCTATGGCTACACCTTC. It translates to CASSPGGGRYGYTF.

The V call is TRBV6-2 or TRBV6-3, the J call TRBJ2-7, with D perhaps TRBD2 (6 bases). V was pared by 6 bases and J by 1 base, with 16 bases between. The CDR3 sequence is 15 residues long. The germline gives CDR1 MNHEY, CDR2 SVGEGT. The CDR3 reads CASRLFTGGSYEQYF. DNA for the CDR3: TGTGCCAGCAGACTTTTTACAGGAGGGTCCTACGAGCAGTACTTC.

The chain has TRBV9 and TRBJ1-2; D is undetermined. This CDR3 contains 17 residues. Deletions cut 0 bases from V and 4 bases from J, with 19 bases between. The germline CDR1 and CDR2 sequences are SGDLS and YYNGEE. CDR3 in amino acids: CASSVDSEREGLYGYTF. The CDR3 nucleotides read TGTGCCAGCAGCGTAGATTCGGAGAGGGAGGGCCTCTATGGCTACACCTTC.

This clonotype was seen more than once but under ten times. The chain is built from TRBV3-1 and TRBJ2-5; tentative D call: TRBD2 (6 bases). CDR1 is LGHDT and CDR2 is YNNKEL in the germline V gene (reference sequence). The CDR3 loop spans 14 amino acids. Deletions cut 1 base from V and 2 bases from J, with 8 bases between. The DNA for the CDR3 is TGTGCCAGCAGCCAAGCGGGGGAACAAGAGACCCAGTACTTC. It is translated as CASSQAGEQETQYF.

The chain uses TRBV30 and TRBJ2-3; 11 nucleotides match TRBD2. CDR1 GTSNPN and CDR2 SVGIG come from the germline V gene (reference sequence). The CDR3 loop spans 17 amino acids. V was clipped by 3 bases and J by 0 bases; unmatched bases: 8. CDR3 loop: CAWRPATSGESTDTQYF. The DNA of the CDR3 is TGTGCCTGGAGGCCGGCGACTAGCGGGGAGAGCACAGATACGCAGTATTTT.

This chain connects TRBV30 to TRBJ2-1; D unresolved. TRBJ2-5 explains the end of the DNA better; the J call may be wrong. The CDR3 extends over 11 amino acids. In germline, CDR1 is GTSNPN, CDR2 SVGIG (reference sequence). The CDR3 DNA sequence: TGTGCCTGGAGTGGAGGAGAGACCCAGTACTTC. Translating it yields CAWSGGETQYF.

This rearrangement joins TRBV27 to TRBJ1-5; possibly TRBD1 for D (6 bases). The length of the CDR3 is 15 residues. The V end was cut by 5 bases, the J end by 6 bases, with 17 bases between. The germline V gene has CDR1 MNHEY and CDR2 SMNVEV (reference sequence). The CDR3 DNA sequence: TGTGCCAGCAGTCCACGGGGGGGCCTGGGTCAGCCCCAGCATTTT. It specifies CASSPRGGLGQPQHF.

This clonotype was counted only a few times. CDR3 sequence: CATSSRRGNTEAFF. The CDR3, as DNA: TGTGCCACCAGCAGTCGCAGGGGAAACACTGAAGCTTTCTTT. The V call is TRBV15, the J call TRBJ1-1; maybe TRBD1 (6 bases). The V gene's germline CDR1 is LNHNV and CDR2 YYDKDF (reference sequence). Trimming pared 3 bases from V and 2 bases from J, leaving 10 bases between. The CDR3 extends over 14 amino acids.

This clonotype was seen a few times. V gene TRBV7-6 combines with J gene TRBJ1-1; no clear D gene. The germline CDR1 and CDR2 sequences are SGHVS and FNYEAQ. V lost 5 bases and J lost 0, with 10 bases in between. This CDR3 contains 14 residues. CDR3 nucleotides: TGTGCCAGCAGCCCCCGGCAATTGAACACTGAAGCTTTCTTT. This codes for CASSPRQLNTEAFF.

The chain carries TRBV6-5 and TRBJ2-4; possibly TRBD2 for D (8 bases). Germline assignment: CDR1 MNHEY and CDR2 SVGAGI. This CDR3 is 18 amino acids long. Trimming took off 6 bases at V and 2 bases at J, with 23 bases between the two ends. The CDR3 DNA is TGTGCCAGCAGAAGAGGGGGCGGGGGGCTTGTGACCAAAAACATTCAGTACTTC. Amino acids: CASRRGGGGLVTKNIQYF.

This clonotype was seen a few times. V gene TRBV20-1 combines with J gene TRBJ2-2, with a possible D match to TRBD1 (6 bases). The CDR3 extends over 13 amino acids. Trimming stripped 6 bases from V and 4 bases from J, with 12 bases between. Germline V gene lookup returns CDR1 DFQATT and CDR2 SNEGSKA (reference sequence). This CDR3 reads CSATGPGTGELFF. The DNA for the CDR3 is TGCAGTGCCACAGGGCCCGGCACCGGGGAGCTGTTTTTT.

To note about this clonotype: The CDR3 end shows no conserved phenylalanine or tryptophan, and so a read error is likely. As DNA, the CDR3 is TGTGCCAGCTCACGCCTGTTGGATACGCAGTATCTT. Encoded protein: CASSRLLDTQYL. The chain has TRBV18 and TRBJ2-3, with D unclear. The V end lost 4 bases, the J end lost 6 bases, and 8 bases lay between the germline ends. Germline values: CDR1 KGHSH, CDR2 LQKENI. This CDR3 has 12 amino acids.

This clonotype appeared a few times. The V call is TRBV6-2 or TRBV6-3, the J call TRBJ2-1; 7 bases fit TRBD2. Germline loops: CDR1 MNHEY, CDR2 SVGEGT. Losses at the gene ends were 7 bases for V and 7 bases for J; bases not matched to a gene: 10. CDR3 length: 14 amino acids. For the CDR3, the DNA is TGTGCCAGCAATCGCGCCGGGACTAAAAATGAGCAGTTCTTC. Protein sequence: CASNRAGTKNEQFF.

The chain links TRBV2 to TRBJ2-4, with D unresolved. This CDR3 has 12 amino acids. Germline CDR1 reads SNHLY; CDR2 reads FYNNEI. With 1 base removed from V and 5 bases from J, the gap between germline ends came to 3 bases. Here the CDR3 reads CASSEDENIQYF. The DNA for the CDR3 is TGTGCCAGCAGTGAAGATGAAAACATTCAGTACTTC.

This clonotype occurred a few times. The chain is built from TRBV2 and TRBJ1-5; D unresolved. The ends were cut back, 1 base at V and 0 bases at J, with 10 bases in the middle. The CDR3 totals 16 residues. Germline loops: CDR1 SNHLY, CDR2 FYNNEI. Written as DNA, the CDR3 is TGTGCCAGCAGTGAAGGGAGAGGATATAGCAATCAGCCCCAGCATTTT. This codes for CASSEGRGYSNQPQHF.

The chain has TRBV7-9 and TRBJ2-7, with D uncertain. This CDR3 region has 14 residues. Per germline, CDR1 SEHNR and CDR2 FQNEAQ (reference sequence). Deletions cut 5 bases from V and 7 bases from J, with 18 bases between. In DNA form, the CDR3 reads TGTGCCAGCAGCCCCCCCGAACCGTGGGCGGAGCAGTACTTC. Translating it yields CASSPPEPWAEQYF.

This clonotype has a handful of counts. V and J are TRBV29-1 and TRBJ2-7, with D maybe TRBD2 (5 bases). CDR1 SQVTM and CDR2 ANQGSEA come from the germline V gene. V dropped 6 bases and J dropped 4 bases, with 13 bases sitting between them. This CDR3 contains 12 residues. The CDR3 protein is CSVAMGSYEQYF. The DNA for the CDR3 is TGCAGCGTCGCAATGGGGAGTTACGAGCAGTACTTC.

About this clonotype: At one end the junction does not follow the germline gene, possibly because of a read error. The chain has TRBV5-5 and TRBJ1-1, with D perhaps matching TRBD1 (5 bases). The CDR3 consists of 15 residues. From germline, CDR1 is SGHKS and CDR2 YYEKEE (reference sequence). Here the CDR3 DNA reads TGTGCCAGCAGCCCGGGGGAGATAGTGAACACTGAAGCCTTCTTT. Protein: CASSPGEIVNTEAFF.

This clonotype occurred a few times. The chain carries TRBV9 and TRBJ2-3, with D unclear. From germline, CDR1 is SGDLS and CDR2 YYNGEE. The CDR3 loop spans 14 amino acids. Trimming took 0 bases from V and 6 from J, leaving 11 bases between them. Here the CDR3 DNA reads TGTGCCAGCAGCGTAGAGAGTAGGCTGGATACGCAGTATTTT. Its translation is CASSVESRLDTQYF.

This chain connects TRBV12-3 or TRBV12-4 to TRBJ2-1; D is possibly TRBD1 (7 bases). Trimming stripped 5 bases from V and 4 bases from J, with 15 bases between. There are 15 residues in the CDR3. The chain's CDR3 is CASSAGGGAYNEQFF. CDR3 coding DNA: TGTGCCAGCAGTGCCGGAGGGGGCGCTTACAATGAGCAGTTCTTC.